The clone carrying this T cell receptor (beta chain) has just one count. Its antigen is currently unknown. This entry comes from a study of cytomegalovirus exposure and HLA in healthy donors. Study conclusions and caveats: TRBV6-2, TRBV6-3 and other indistinguishable V segments were excluded. TCR beta sequences reportedly predicted most subjects' HLA-A and HLA-B alleles accurately.

PCR was performed using 60 Vbeta and 13 Jbeta primers. The protocol was immunoSEQ multiplex PCR, while the TCRdb copy is restricted to in-frame clones and leaves out a portion. The sample lists about 110,000 clones; 65% to 80% were seen once. V shed 5 bases and J shed 4 bases, with 18 bases lying between them. CDR3 size: 15 residues. The V gene's germline CDR1 is MDHEN and CDR2 SYDVKM. Regarding donors, all were healthy bone marrow donors. The sequenced sample was PBMCs. This chain links TRBV28 with TRBJ2-7; TRBD2 might be the D (6 bases). The sequence derives from a male donor in good health and CMV-seropositive. The CDR3, as DNA: TGTGCCAGCAGTCTGATCGCGGGACTCGATTACGAGCAGTACTTC. It is translated as CASSLIAGLDYEQYF.